This T cell receptor beta chain was captured by sequencing in a study of T cells in Graves' hyperthyroidism and ophthalmopathy. General study findings and limits: Patients with ophthalmopathy were separated from those with stable hyperthyroidism by a 13 V-J model.

Graves' hyperthyroidism showing no ophthalmopathy progression within 18 months was considered stable. Germline CDR1 and CDR2: KGHSH and LQKENI. With 3 bases clipped from V and 2 bases from J, the junction kept 1 base outside the gene matches. The CDR3 extends over 16 amino acids. Regions amplified from RNA transcripts were the TCR beta CDR3 regions. The HTBI primer set served for first-round RT-PCR of the TCR CDR3. TCRdb reprocessed the multiplex PCR reads with MiXCR, giving one entry per CDR3 protein. In the table there are fewer than 600,000 distinct CDR3 sequences, about an eighth of which are singletons. This clonotype occurred many times. The antigen remains undetermined.

The V and J genes are TRBV18 and TRBJ2-7; the match to TRBD2 covers 16 bases. This TCR was recovered from a woman aged 18-35 years with Graves' hyperthyroidism. The sample taken for sequencing was blood. CDR3 bases: TGTGCCAGCTCACCGGGACTAGCGGGAGGGCCCTACGAGCAGTACGTC. Amino acid sequence: CASSPGLAGGPYEQYV.